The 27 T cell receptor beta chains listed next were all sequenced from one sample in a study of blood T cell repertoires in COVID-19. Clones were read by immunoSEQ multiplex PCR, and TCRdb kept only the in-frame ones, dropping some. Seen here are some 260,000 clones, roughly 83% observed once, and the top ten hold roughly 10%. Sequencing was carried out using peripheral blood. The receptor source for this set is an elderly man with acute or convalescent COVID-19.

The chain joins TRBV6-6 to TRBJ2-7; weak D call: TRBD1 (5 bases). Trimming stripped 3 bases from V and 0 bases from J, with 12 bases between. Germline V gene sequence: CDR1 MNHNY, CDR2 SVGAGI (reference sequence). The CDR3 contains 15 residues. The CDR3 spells CASSYGMDTSYEQYF. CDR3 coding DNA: TGTGCCAGCAGTTATGGCATGGACACCTCCTACGAGCAGTACTTC.

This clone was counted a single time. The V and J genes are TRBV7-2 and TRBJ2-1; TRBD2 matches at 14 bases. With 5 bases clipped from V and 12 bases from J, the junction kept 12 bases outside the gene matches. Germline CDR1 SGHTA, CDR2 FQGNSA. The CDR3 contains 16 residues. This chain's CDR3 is CASSLATSGRAGRQFF. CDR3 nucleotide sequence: TGTGCCAGCAGCCTCGCGACTAGCGGGAGGGCCGGTAGGCAGTTCTTC.

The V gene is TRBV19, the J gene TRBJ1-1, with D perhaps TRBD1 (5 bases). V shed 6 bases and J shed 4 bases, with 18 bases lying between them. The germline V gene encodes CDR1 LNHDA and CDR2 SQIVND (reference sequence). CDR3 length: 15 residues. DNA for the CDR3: TGTGCCAGTAGACAGGCGGGGGGACTCGGCACTGAAGCTTTCTTT. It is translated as CASRQAGGLGTEAFF.

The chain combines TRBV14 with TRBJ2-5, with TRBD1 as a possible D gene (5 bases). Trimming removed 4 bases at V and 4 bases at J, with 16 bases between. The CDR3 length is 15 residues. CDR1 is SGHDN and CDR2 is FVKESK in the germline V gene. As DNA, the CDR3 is TGTGCCAGCAGCCGGTGGGGCTCCGGCGGAGAGACCCAGTACTTC. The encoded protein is CASSRWGSGGETQYF.

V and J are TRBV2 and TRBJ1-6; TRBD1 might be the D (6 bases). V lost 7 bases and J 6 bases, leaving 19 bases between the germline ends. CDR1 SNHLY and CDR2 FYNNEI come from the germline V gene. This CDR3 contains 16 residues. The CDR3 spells CASKLGQSNRNSPLHF. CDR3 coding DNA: TGTGCCAGCAAATTAGGACAGTCAAACCGTAATTCACCCCTCCACTTT.

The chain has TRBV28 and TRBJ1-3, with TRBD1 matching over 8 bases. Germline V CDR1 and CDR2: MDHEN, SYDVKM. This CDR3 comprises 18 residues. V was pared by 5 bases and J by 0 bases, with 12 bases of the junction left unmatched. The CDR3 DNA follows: TGTGCCAGCAGTCCCCGCCCCGGGACAGGCCTCTCTGGAAACACCATATATTTT. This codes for CASSPRPGTGLSGNTIYF.

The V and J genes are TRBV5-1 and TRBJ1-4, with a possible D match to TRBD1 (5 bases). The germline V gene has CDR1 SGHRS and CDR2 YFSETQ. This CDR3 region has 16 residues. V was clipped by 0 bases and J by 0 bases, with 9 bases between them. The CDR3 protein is CASSLVGASTNEKLFF. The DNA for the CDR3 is TGCGCCAGCAGCTTGGTAGGGGCCTCAACTAATGAAAAACTGTTTTTT. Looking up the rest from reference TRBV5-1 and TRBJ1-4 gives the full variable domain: KAGVTQTPRYLIKTRGQQVTLSCSPISGHRSVSWYQQTPGQGLQFLFEYFSETQRNKGNFPGRFSGRQFSNSRSEMNVSTLELGDSALYLCASSLVGASTNEKLFFGSGTQLSVL.

The CDR3 loop is CAWSPPGGGPNEKLFF. In nucleotides, the CDR3 is TGTGCCTGGAGTCCCCCCGGGGGAGGACCTAATGAAAAACTGTTTTTT. The chain carries TRBV30 and TRBJ1-4, with D possibly being TRBD1 (5 bases). Germline CDR1 is GTSNPN and CDR2 is SVGIG (reference sequence). Trimming stripped 2 bases from V and 3 bases from J, with 16 bases between. The CDR3 totals 16 residues. The full variable domain, in which reference TRBV30 and TRBJ1-4 provide the parts outside the CDR3, is SQTIHQWPATLVQPVGSPLSLECTVEGTSNPNLYWYRQAAGRGLQLLFYSVGIGQISSEVPQNLSASRPQDRQFILSSKKLLLSDSGFYLCAWSPPGGGPNEKLFFGSGTQLSVL.

The CDR3 here is CASSLRSGQGYEQYF. The CDR3 region has the DNA TGTGCCAGCAGCTTAAGATCAGGGCAAGGCTACGAGCAGTACTTC. The chain has TRBV7-6 and TRBJ2-7, with TRBD1 as a possible D gene (5 bases). The CDR3 loop spans 15 amino acids. Looked up from germline, CDR1 is SGHVS and CDR2 is FNYEAQ. The V end was cut by 2 bases, the J end by 3 bases, with 14 bases between.

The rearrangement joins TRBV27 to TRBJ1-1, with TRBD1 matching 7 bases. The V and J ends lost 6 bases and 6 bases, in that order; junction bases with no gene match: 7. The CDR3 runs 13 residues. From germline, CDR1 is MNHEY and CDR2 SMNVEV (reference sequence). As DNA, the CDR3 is TGTGCCAGCAGCCGGACAGGCGTCTCTGAAGCTTTCTTT. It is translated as CASSRTGVSEAFF.

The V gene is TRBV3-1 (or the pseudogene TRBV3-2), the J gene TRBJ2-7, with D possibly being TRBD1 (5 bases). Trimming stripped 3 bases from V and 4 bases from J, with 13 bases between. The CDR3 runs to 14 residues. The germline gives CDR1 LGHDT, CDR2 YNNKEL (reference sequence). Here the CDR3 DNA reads TGTGCCAGCAGCCAGGAAGGGGCGCGTTACGAGCAGTACTTC. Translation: CASSQEGARYEQYF.

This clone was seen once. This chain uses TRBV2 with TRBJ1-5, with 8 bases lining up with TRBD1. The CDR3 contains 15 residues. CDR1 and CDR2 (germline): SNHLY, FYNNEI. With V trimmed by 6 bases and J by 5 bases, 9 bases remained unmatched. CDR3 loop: CASSWDRLVDQPQHF. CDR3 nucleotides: TGTGCCAGCAGCTGGGACAGGTTGGTAGATCAGCCCCAGCATTTT.

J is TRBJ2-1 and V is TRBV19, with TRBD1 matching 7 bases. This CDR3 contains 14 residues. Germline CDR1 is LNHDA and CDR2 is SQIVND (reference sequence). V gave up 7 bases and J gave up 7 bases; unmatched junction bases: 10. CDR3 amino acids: CASTPGQWTNEQFF. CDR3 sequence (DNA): TGTGCCAGTACCCCGGGACAGTGGACTAATGAGCAGTTCTTC.

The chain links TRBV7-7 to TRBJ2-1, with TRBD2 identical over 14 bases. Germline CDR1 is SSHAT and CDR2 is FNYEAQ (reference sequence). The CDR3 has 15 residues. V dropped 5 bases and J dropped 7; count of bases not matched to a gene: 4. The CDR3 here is CASSPGLAGGNEQFF. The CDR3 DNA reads TGTGCCAGCAGCCCCGGACTAGCGGGGGGAAATGAGCAGTTCTTC.

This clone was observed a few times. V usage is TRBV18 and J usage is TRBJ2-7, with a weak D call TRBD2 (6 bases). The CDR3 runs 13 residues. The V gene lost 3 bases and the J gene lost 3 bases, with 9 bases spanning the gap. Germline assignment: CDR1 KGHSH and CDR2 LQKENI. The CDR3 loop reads CASSPYGSYEQYF. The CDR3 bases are TGTGCCAGCTCACCCTACGGGAGCTACGAGCAGTACTTC.

CDR3 DNA: TGTGCCAGCTCCCCATCGAAGGGGGCGAGCAATCAGCCCCAGCATTTT. This sequence encodes CASSPSKGASNQPQHF. This chain uses TRBV18 with TRBJ1-5; 7 bases are a match to TRBD1. CDR3 length equals 16 residues. V was pared by 6 bases and J by 1 base, with 9 bases of the junction left unmatched. Germline V gives CDR1 KGHSH, CDR2 LQKENI.

CDR3 protein: CASSKSRTGIGEQYF. CDR3 nucleotide sequence: TGTGCCAGCAGTAAATCAAGGACAGGGATCGGCGAGCAGTACTTC. This chain links TRBV28 with TRBJ2-7; TRBD1 matches 8 bases. The CDR3 spans 15 residues. J lost 6 bases, V lost 5 bases, and 12 bases had no gene match. Germline-derived CDR1 and CDR2 are MDHEN and SYDVKM.

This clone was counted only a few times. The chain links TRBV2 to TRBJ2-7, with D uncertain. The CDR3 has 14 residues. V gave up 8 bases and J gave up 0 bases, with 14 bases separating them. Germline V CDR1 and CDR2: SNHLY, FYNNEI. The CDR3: CASFITYFSYEQYF. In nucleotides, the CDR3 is TGTGCCAGCTTTATTACTTATTTCTCCTACGAGCAGTACTTC.

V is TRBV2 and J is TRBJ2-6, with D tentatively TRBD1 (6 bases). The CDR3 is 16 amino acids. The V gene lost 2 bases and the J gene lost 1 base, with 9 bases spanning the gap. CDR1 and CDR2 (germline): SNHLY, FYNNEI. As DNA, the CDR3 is TGTGCCAGCAGTGAACAGGGGCGATCTGGGGCCAACGTCCTGACTTTC. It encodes CASSEQGRSGANVLTF.

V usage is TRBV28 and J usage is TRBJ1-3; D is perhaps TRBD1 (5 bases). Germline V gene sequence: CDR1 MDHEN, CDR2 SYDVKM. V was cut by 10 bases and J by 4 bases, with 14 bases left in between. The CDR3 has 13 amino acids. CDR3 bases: TGTGCCACGGAGACAGCTCCGGGAAACACCATATATTTT. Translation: CATETAPGNTIYF.

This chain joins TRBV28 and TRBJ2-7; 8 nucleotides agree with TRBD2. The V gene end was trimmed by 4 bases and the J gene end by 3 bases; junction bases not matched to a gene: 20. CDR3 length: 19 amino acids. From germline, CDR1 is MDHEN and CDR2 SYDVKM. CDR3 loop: CASSSVLETSALDSYEQYF. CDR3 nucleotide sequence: TGTGCCAGCAGTTCCGTGCTTGAGACTAGCGCGCTGGATAGCTACGAGCAGTACTTC.

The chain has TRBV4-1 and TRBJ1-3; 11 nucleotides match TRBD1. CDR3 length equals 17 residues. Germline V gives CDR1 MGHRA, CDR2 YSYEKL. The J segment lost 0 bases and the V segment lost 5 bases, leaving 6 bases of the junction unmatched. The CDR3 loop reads CASSEGQGAFSGNTIYF. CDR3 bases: TGCGCCAGCAGCGAAGGACAGGGGGCTTTCTCTGGAAACACCATATATTTT.

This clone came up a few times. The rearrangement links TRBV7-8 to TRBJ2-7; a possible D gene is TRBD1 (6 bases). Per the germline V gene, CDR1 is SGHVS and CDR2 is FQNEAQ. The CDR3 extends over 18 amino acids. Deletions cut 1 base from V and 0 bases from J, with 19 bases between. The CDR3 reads CASSLVGAQTTASYEQYF. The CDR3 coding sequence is TGTGCCAGCAGCTTAGTGGGGGCCCAGACAACCGCCTCCTACGAGCAGTACTTC.

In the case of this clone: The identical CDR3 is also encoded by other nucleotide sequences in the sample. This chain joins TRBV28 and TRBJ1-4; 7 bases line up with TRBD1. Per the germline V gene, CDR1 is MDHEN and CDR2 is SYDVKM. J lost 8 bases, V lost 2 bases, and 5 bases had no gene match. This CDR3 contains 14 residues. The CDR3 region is CASSLDRVGEKLFF. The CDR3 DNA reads TGTGCCAGCAGTTTAGACAGGGTAGGAGAAAAACTGTTTTTT.

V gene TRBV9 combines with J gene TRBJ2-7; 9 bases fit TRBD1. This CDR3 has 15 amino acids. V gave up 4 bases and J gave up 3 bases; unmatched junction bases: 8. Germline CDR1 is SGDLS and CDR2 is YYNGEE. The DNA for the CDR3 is TGTGCCAGCAGCTCTCCGACAGGGGGAGTCTACGAGCAGTACTTC. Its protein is CASSSPTGGVYEQYF.

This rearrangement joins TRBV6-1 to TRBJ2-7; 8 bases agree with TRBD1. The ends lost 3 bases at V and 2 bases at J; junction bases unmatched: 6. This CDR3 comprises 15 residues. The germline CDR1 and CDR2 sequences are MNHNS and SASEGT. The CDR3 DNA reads TGTGCCAGCAGTGATTCCTGGACAGGGCCCTACGAGCAGTACTTC. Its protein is CASSDSWTGPYEQYF.

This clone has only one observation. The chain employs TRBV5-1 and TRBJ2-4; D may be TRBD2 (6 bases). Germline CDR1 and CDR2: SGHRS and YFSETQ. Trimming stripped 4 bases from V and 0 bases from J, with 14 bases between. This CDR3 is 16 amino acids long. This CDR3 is CASSHTGLLAKNIQYF. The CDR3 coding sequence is TGCGCCAGCAGCCATACAGGACTACTAGCCAAAAACATTCAGTACTTC. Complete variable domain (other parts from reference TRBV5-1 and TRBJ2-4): KAGVTQTPRYLIKTRGQQVTLSCSPISGHRSVSWYQQTPGQGLQFLFEYFSETQRNKGNFPGRFSGRQFSNSRSEMNVSTLELGDSALYLCASSHTGLLAKNIQYFGAGTRLSVL.